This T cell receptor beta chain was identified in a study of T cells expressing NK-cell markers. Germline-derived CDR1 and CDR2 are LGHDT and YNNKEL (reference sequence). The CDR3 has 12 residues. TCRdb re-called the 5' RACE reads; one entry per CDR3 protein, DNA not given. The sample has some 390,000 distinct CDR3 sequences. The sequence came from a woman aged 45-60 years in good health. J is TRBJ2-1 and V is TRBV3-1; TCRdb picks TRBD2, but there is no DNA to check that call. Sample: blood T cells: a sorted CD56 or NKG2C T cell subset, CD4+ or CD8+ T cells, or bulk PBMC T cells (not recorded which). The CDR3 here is CASSSWAREQFF.